The 5 T cell receptor beta chains presented below share a single source sample, sequenced in a study of human T cells and chemical hapten exposure (dated by TCRdb to about 2021). According to the study, the label for this sample's time point signals: patch test 2, 6 weeks after DPC sensitization. The treatment or condition label, as the study defines it: therapeutic diphenylcyclopropenone sensitization with weekly scalp DPC. The protocol used for the library was RACE. The run used a NextSeq 500. In-frame beta chains were kept once TCRdb had trimmed the public reads at Q25 with fastp and called clones with MiXCR. Rows with one shared CDR3 protein collapse into an entry with the most common genes and DNA. For this sample there are some 81,000 distinct CDR3 sequences; approximately 10% appear just once. 1.5% to 2% of the sample goes to the ten largest clones. This sample comprised whole blood, obtained in connection with sensitization to the hapten diphenylcyclopropenone (DPC). The source is a man between 18 and 29 years old with alopecia areata. Some clones in this sample may be carry-over from other donors' samples.

This clonotype came up a few times. The CDR3 DNA reads as TGTGCCAGCAGCCTTCCGTGGGGCCTCGACGGTCCCGAAGCTTTCTTT. Its protein product is CASSLPWGLDGPEAFF. The chain carries TRBV7-9 and TRBJ1-1, with D tentatively TRBD1 (5 bases). Germline loops: CDR1 SEHNR, CDR2 FQNEAQ (reference sequence). The V and J ends lost 5 bases and 8 bases respectively, with 24 bases between them. CDR3 length equals 16 residues.

This clonotype was observed a few times. The chain has TRBV6-4 and TRBJ2-2, with D maybe TRBD2 (6 bases). V lost 5 bases to trimming and J lost 3 bases, with 13 bases between them. Germline V gives CDR1 MRHNA, CDR2 SNTAGT. The CDR3 sequence is 15 residues long. As DNA, the CDR3 is TGTGCCAGCAGTAAGCGGGCGGGCGACACCGGGGAGCTGTTTTTT. Its protein product is CASSKRAGDTGELFF.

The chain employs TRBV5-5 and TRBJ1-4; possibly TRBD1 for D (5 bases). Trimming shortened V by 2 bases and J by 6 bases, and 11 bases separated the two germline ends. Germline assignment: CDR1 SGHKS and CDR2 YYEKEE (reference sequence). The CDR3 is made up of 14 amino acids. The CDR3 DNA sequence: TGTGCCAGCAGCTTTGGGGCAGGCTATGAAAAACTGTTTTTT. This encodes CASSFGAGYEKLFF.

The chain combines TRBV29-1 with TRBJ1-1; perhaps TRBD1 as D (5 bases). Trimming pared 7 bases from V and 1 base from J, leaving 13 bases between. Germline V gives CDR1 SQVTM, CDR2 ANQGSEA. The CDR3 runs 13 residues. CDR3 sequence: CSAWDFQNTEAFF. Written as DNA, the CDR3 is TGCAGCGCTTGGGACTTCCAGAACACTGAAGCTTTCTTT.

On this clonotype itself: This may be a read error: a much more frequent sequence differs by one nucleotide. This chain connects TRBV25-1 to TRBJ1-1; tentatively, D is TRBD1 (6 bases). CDR1 MGHDK and CDR2 SYGVNS come from the germline V gene. V lost 8 bases, J lost 0 bases, and 10 bases lay in between. This CDR3 spans 13 amino acids. The CDR3, as DNA: TGTGCCAGCTGGACAGACGTGAACACTGAAGCTTTCTTT. Encoded protein: CASWTDVNTEAFF.